The entry below describes one T cell receptor (beta chain). The antigen is unknown. The CDR3 loop spans 14 amino acids. In germline, CDR1 is LNHDA, CDR2 SQIVND (reference sequence). V was pared by 5 bases and J by 5 bases, with 4 bases of the junction left unmatched. This record belongs to a study of cytomegalovirus exposure and HLA in healthy donors. Study results and caveats: In a later analysis, first-cohort TCR clusters were found to tend to co-occur in the 100 to 150 validation repertoires. Many donors carried some public TCRs, although rarity characterized most TCR sequences.

Sequencing was performed with immunoSEQ multiplex PCR; in TCRdb, only in-frame clones are kept and a portion is missing. The sample includes roughly 80,000 clones, nearly 95% of them seen just once. The receptor was derived from a woman aged 18-30 years in good health and CMV-seronegative. The gene calls are TRBV19 and TRBJ1-5; 9 bases are shared with TRBD1. The material sequenced was PBMCs. CDR3 nucleotide sequence: TGTGCCAGTAGTCTGGGACAGGGTGATCAGCCCCAGCATTTT. Its translation is CASSLGQGDQPQHF.